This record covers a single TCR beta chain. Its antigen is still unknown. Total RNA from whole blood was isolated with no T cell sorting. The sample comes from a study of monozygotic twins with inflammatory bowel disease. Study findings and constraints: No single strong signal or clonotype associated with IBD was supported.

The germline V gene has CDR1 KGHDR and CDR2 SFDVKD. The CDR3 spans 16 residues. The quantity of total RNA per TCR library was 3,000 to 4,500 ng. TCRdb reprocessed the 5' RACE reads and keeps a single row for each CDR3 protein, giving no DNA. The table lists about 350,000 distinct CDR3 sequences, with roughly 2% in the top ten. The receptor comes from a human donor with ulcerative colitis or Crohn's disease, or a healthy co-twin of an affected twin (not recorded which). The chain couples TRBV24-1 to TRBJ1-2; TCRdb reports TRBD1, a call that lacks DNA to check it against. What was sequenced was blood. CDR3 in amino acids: CATSVPDRVYGYGYTF.